Following are 16 T cell receptor beta chains from one sample sequenced in a study of neurological immune-mediated disorders. TCRdb used MiXCR to reprocess the 5' RACE reads, holding one entry per CDR3 protein. In the table there are roughly 74,000 distinct CDR3 sequences, roughly 5.5% of which are singletons. The source material was PBMCs. These receptors all stem from a man aged 18 to 30 with multiple sclerosis.

At least ten counts were recorded for this clonotype. The V and J genes are TRBV12-3 or TRBV12-4 and TRBJ2-5, with 7 nucleotides matching TRBD1. The trim removed 10 bases at V and 2 bases at J, leaving 4 bases unmatched. The CDR3 spans 12 residues. Here the CDR3 reads CAIGTVQETQYF. Here the CDR3 DNA reads TGTGCCATCGGGACAGTTCAAGAGACCCAGTACTTC.

This clonotype was counted at least ten times. The genes are TRBV3-1 and TRBJ1-5; weak D call: TRBD1 (5 bases). CDR1 LGHDT and CDR2 YNNKEL come from the germline V gene (reference sequence). This CDR3 has 13 amino acids. Trimming shortened V by 1 base and J by 4 bases, and 5 bases separated the two germline ends. In DNA form, the CDR3 reads TGTGCCAGCAGCCAAGCAGGGAATCAGCCCCAGCATTTT. Residues: CASSQAGNQPQHF. Combining the CDR3 with reference TRBV3-1 and TRBJ1-5 gives the whole variable domain DTAVSQTPKYLVTQMGNDKSIKCEQNLGHDTMYWYKQDSKKFLKIMFSYNNKELIINETVPNRFSPKSPDKAHLNLHINSLELGDSAVYFCASSQAGNQPQHFGDGTRLSIL.

Points on this clonotype: This may arise from a read error, as a much more abundant clone is one base away. The CDR3 loop reads CASSKGWTEAFF. CDR3 bases: TGTGCCAGCAGCAAGGGGTGGACTGAAGCTTTCTTT. This chain connects TRBV3-1 to TRBJ1-1; maybe TRBD1 (5 bases). The germline gives CDR1 LGHDT, CDR2 YNNKEL (reference sequence). V lost 5 bases to trimming and J lost 5 bases, with 9 bases between them. CDR3 length equals 12 residues.

In this sample, this clonotype turned up many times. The rearrangement uses TRBV5-6 and TRBJ2-6; 10 bases match TRBD1. The germline CDR1 and CDR2 sequences are SGHDT and YYEEEE. Losses at the gene ends were 2 bases for V and 4 bases for J; bases not matched to a gene: 6. This CDR3 region has 17 residues. The CDR3 region has the DNA TGTGCCAGCAGCTTTAGACAGGGGGCGGTAGGGGCCAACGTCCTGACTTTC. This gives the protein CASSFRQGAVGANVLTF.

This clonotype was seen many times. This chain connects TRBV5-1 to TRBJ2-3; tentatively, D is TRBD1 or TRBD2 (5 bases each). Deletions cut 3 bases from V and 6 bases from J, with 20 bases between. The germline V gene has CDR1 SGHRS and CDR2 YFSETQ. The CDR3 covers 16 residues. The CDR3 here is CASSSATGTTVDTQYF. CDR3 bases: TGCGCCAGCAGCTCAGCCACCGGGACCACCGTGGATACGCAGTATTTT.

This clonotype was seen repeatedly, ten times or more. The chain has TRBV5-1 and TRBJ1-1; 7 bases align to TRBD1. J was trimmed by 0 bases and V by 4 bases; bases with no gene match: 6. The CDR3 runs 15 residues. CDR1 and CDR2 (germline): SGHRS, YFSETQ. The chain's CDR3 is CASSLKDRMNTEAFF. CDR3 coding DNA: TGCGCCAGCAGCCTTAAGGACAGGATGAACACTGAAGCTTTCTTT.

This clonotype appeared a few times. The chain recombines TRBV30 with TRBJ2-7, with D maybe TRBD2 (6 bases). CDR1 GTSNPN and CDR2 SVGIG come from the germline V gene (reference sequence). The CDR3 consists of 16 residues. The ends were cut back, 0 bases at V and 3 bases at J, with 18 bases in the middle. Here the CDR3 DNA reads TGTGCCTGGAGTGTTATGAAGCGACTAGAAGTCTACGAGCAGTACTTC. Translation: CAWSVMKRLEVYEQYF.

This clonotype was seen at least ten times. The chain links TRBV7-9 to TRBJ1-4; D remains unclear. Trimming took 1 base from V and 8 from J, leaving 8 bases between them. Germline CDR1 is SEHNR and CDR2 is FQNEAQ (reference sequence). CDR3 size: 13 residues. Here the CDR3 reads CASSLGAAEKLFF. The DNA of the CDR3 is TGTGCCAGCAGCTTAGGGGCAGCCGAAAAACTGTTTTTT.

The table lists this clonotype with many counts. This chain connects TRBV20-1 to TRBJ1-5; possible D gene TRBD1, 6 bases. The V and J ends lost 3 bases and 4 bases respectively, with 13 bases between them. The CDR3 contains 14 residues. Germline V gene data show CDR1 as DFQATT and CDR2 as SNEGSKA (reference sequence). The CDR3 nucleotides read TGCAGTGCTAGGGAGCTTACAGGGAATCAGCCCCAGCATTTT. It is translated as CSARELTGNQPQHF.

This clonotype was detected ten times or more. CDR3 protein: CASSPPGQGSGNEQFF. In DNA form, the CDR3 reads TGTGCCAGCAGCCCTCCGGGACAGGGGAGCGGGAATGAGCAGTTCTTC. The chain employs TRBV12-3 or TRBV12-4 and TRBJ2-1, with 10 bases that match TRBD1. Germline trimming cut 6 bases from V and 7 bases from J; bases unmatched to any gene: 12. The CDR3 runs to 16 residues.

Many counts were recorded for this clonotype. The genes are TRBV20-1 and TRBJ2-1; perhaps TRBD2 as D (6 bases). The CDR3 is 15 residues long. The germline CDR1 and CDR2 sequences are DFQATT and SNEGSKA (reference sequence). With 6 bases removed from V and 4 bases from J, the gap between germline ends came to 19 bases. The CDR3 region has the DNA TGCAGTGCGCGAAGCGCCGGGACTGATTACAATGAGCAGTTCTTC. As protein: CSARSAGTDYNEQFF.

The sample holds many counts of this clonotype. The genes are TRBV24-1 and TRBJ2-2; D remains unclear. The CDR3 extends over 13 amino acids. Trimming shortened V by 9 bases and J by 1 base, and 8 bases separated the two germline ends. The germline V gene encodes CDR1 KGHDR and CDR2 SFDVKD. CDR3 sequence: CATEELNTGELFF. CDR3 nucleotides: TGTGCCACCGAGGAGCTGAACACCGGGGAGCTGTTTTTT.

There are many counts of this clonotype. This rearrangement joins TRBV5-1 to TRBJ2-3; 8 nucleotides align to TRBD2. The germline V gene has CDR1 SGHRS and CDR2 YFSETQ. With V trimmed by 6 bases and J by 3 bases, 6 bases remained unmatched. The CDR3 covers 14 residues. As DNA, the CDR3 is TGCGCCAGCATCCCGGGACTAGGGACAGATACGCAGTATTTT. Translation gives CASIPGLGTDTQYF.

The chain couples TRBV27 to TRBJ2-3; D is possibly TRBD2 (6 bases). Trimming took 6 bases from V and 5 from J, leaving 6 bases between them. The CDR3 runs to 11 residues. Germline V lookup: CDR1 MNHEY, CDR2 SMNVEV (reference sequence). The CDR3 reads CASSGGDTQYF. CDR3 DNA sequence: TGTGCCAGCAGCGGGGGAGATACGCAGTATTTT.

In the case of this clonotype: Possible read error: a much larger clone is one base away. The V and J genes are TRBV11-2 and TRBJ2-7; no reliable D call. The CDR3 totals 14 residues. Trimming stripped 3 bases from V and 0 bases from J, with 9 bases between. Germline lookup yields CDR1 SGHAT and CDR2 FQNNGV. As DNA, the CDR3 is TGTGCCAGCAGCTTGGCTGTAAGCTCCTACGAGCAGTACTTC. Amino acid sequence: CASSLAVSSYEQYF. The full variable domain, in which reference TRBV11-2 and TRBJ2-7 provide the parts outside the CDR3, is EAGVAQSPRYKIIEKRQSVAFWCNPISGHATLYWYQQILGQGPKLLIQFQNNGVVDDSQLPKDRFSAERLKGVDSTLKIQPAKLEDSAVYLCASSLAVSSYEQYFGPGTRLTVT.

This clonotype showed up many times. The rearrangement links TRBV5-1 to TRBJ1-1; no clear D. Germline assignment: CDR1 SGHRS and CDR2 YFSETQ. The CDR3 runs 14 residues. V lost 2 bases to trimming and J lost 3 bases, with 11 bases between them. This CDR3 is CASSFGGPYTEAFF. DNA for the CDR3: TGCGCCAGCAGCTTCGGAGGGCCCTACACTGAAGCTTTCTTT. The entire variable domain, with the rest obtained from reference TRBV5-1 and TRBJ1-1, is as follows: KAGVTQTPRYLIKTRGQQVTLSCSPISGHRSVSWYQQTPGQGLQFLFEYFSETQRNKGNFPGRFSGRQFSNSRSEMNVSTLELGDSALYLCASSFGGPYTEAFFGQGTRLTVV.